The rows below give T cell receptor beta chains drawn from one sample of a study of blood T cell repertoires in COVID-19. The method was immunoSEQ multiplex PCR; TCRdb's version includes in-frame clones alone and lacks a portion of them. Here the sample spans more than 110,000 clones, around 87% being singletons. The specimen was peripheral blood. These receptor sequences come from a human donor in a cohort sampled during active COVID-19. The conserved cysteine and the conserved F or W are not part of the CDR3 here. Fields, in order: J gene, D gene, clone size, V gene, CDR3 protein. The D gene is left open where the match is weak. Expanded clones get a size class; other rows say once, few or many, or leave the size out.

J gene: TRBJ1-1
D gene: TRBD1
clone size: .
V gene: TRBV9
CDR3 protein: ASSPRTGDMNTEAF

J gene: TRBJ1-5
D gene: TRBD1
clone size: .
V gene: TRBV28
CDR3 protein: ASTITQGAGQPQH

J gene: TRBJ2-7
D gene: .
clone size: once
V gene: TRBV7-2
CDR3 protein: ASSLAVGRGRTYEQY

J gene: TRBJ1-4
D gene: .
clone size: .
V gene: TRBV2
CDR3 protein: ASSLTDEKLF

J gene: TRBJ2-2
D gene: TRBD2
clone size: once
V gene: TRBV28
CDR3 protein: ASISGGATGELF

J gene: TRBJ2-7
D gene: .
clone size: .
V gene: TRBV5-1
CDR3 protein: ASSLELQGMGEQY

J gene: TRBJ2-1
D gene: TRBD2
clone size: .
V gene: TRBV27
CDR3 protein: ASPLGGESYNEQF

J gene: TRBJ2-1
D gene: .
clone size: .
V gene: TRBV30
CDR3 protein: AWSDAGDEQF

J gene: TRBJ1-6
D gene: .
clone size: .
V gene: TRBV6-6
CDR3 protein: ASSYGWGLKNSPLH

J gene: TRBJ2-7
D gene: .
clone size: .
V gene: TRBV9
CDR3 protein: ASSVAPEGYEQY

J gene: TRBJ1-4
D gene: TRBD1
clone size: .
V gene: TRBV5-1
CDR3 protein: ASSRSYAQGEKLF

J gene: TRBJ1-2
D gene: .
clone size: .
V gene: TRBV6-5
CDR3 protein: ASTTEPGRGYGYT

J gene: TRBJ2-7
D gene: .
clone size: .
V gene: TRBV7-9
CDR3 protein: ASRGGGRGGYEQY

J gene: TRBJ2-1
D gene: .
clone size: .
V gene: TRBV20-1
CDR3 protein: SASRPGGGSVQNEQF

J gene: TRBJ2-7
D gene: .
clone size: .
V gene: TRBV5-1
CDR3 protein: ASSPGYGETYEQY

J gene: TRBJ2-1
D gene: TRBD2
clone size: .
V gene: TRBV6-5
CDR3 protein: ASRTSGYNEQF

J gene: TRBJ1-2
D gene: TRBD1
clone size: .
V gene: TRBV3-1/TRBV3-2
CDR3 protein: ASRQHRGPGGGYT

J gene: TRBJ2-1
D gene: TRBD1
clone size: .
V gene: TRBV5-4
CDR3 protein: ASSGTGGGGEQF

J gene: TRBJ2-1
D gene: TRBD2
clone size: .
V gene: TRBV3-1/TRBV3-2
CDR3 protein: ASSLTSGYNEQF

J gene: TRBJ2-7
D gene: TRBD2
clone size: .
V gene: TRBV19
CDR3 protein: ASSTPQLADPYEQY

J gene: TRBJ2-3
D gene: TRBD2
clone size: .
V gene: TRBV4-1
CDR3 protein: ASSQGGTSGTTDTQY

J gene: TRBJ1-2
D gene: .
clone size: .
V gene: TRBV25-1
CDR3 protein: ASSERSYGYT

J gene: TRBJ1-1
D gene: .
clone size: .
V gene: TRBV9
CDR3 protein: ASSVDRGSEAF

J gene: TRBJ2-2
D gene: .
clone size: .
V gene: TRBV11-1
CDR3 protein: ASTSRGIRGGELF

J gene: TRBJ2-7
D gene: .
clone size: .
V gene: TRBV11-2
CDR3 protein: ASSQIYEQY

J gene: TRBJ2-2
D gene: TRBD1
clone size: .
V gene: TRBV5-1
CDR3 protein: ASSLSTGGGTGELF

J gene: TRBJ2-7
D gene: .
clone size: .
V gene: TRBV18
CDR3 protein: ASSPRAYEQY

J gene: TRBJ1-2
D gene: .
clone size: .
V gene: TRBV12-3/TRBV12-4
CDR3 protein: ATAKGDYGYT

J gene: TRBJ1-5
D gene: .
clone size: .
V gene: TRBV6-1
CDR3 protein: ASSYPGGNQPQH

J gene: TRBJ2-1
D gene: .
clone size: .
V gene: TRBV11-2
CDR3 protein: ASSFQGDNEQF

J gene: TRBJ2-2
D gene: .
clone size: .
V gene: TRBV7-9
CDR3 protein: ASNGGLANTGELF

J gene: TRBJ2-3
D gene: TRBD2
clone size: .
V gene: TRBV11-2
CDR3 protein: ASSRGTSGSTDTQY

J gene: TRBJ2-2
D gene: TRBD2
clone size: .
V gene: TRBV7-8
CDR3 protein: ASSLRLAGAPGELF

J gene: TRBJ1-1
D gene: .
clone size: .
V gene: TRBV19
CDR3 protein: ATAPGRGSTEAF

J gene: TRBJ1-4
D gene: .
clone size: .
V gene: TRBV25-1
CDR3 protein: ASSESSSITNEKLF

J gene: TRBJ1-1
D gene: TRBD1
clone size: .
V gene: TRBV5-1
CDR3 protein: ASSLIRPGGNTEAF

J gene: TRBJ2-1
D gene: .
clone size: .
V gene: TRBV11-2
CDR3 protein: ASSPRLNSYNEQF

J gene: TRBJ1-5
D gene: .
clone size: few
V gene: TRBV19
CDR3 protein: ASSSFWRASNQPQH